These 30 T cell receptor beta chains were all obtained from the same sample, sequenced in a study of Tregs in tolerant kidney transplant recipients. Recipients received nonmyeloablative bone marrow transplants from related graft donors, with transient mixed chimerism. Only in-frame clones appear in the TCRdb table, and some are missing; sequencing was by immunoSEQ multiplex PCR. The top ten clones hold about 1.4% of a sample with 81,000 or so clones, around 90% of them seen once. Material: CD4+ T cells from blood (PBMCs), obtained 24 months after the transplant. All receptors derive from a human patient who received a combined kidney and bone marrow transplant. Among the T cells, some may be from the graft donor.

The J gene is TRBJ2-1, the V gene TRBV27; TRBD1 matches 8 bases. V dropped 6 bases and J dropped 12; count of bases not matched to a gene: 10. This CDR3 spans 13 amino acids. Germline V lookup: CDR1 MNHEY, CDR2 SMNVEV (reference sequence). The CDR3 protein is CASRSQGQAGQFF. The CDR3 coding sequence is TGTGCCAGCAGGTCTCAGGGACAGGCTGGGCAGTTCTTC.

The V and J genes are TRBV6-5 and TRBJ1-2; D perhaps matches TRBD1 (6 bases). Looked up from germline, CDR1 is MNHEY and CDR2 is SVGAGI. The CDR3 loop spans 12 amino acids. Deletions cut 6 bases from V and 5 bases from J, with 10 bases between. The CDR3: CASSRTAYGYTF. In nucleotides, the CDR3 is TGTGCCAGCAGCCGGACAGCGTATGGCTACACCTTC.

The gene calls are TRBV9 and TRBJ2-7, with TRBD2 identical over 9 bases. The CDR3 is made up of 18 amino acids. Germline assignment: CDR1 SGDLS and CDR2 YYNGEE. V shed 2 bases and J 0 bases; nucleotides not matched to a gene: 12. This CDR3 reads CASSVGASSGTLSYEQYF. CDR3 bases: TGTGCCAGCAGCGTTGGCGCCTCTAGCGGGACCCTCTCCTACGAGCAGTACTTC.

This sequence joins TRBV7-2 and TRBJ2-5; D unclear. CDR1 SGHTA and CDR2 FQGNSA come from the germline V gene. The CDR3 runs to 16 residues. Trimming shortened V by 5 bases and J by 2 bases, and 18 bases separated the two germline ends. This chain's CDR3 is CASSPLGTALQETQYF. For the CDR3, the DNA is TGTGCCAGCAGCCCCTTGGGTACAGCCCTTCAAGAGACCCAGTACTTC. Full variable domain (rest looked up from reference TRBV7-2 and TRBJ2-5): GAGVSQSPSNKVTEKGKDVELRCDPISGHTALYWYRQSLGQGLEFLIYFQGNSAPDKSGLPSDRFSAERTGGSVSTLTIQRTQQEDSAVYLCASSPLGTALQETQYFGPGTRLLVL.

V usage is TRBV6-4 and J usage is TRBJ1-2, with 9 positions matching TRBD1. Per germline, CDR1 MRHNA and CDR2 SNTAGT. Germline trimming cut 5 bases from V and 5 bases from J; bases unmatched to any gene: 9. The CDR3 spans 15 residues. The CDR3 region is CASSPDGQGFYGYTF. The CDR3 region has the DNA TGTGCCAGCAGTCCCGATGGACAGGGGTTTTATGGCTACACCTTC.

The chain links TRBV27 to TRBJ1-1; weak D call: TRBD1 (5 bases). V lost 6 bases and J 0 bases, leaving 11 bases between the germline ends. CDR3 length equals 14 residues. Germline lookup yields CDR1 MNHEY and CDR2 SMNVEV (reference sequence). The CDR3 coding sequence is TGTGCCAGCAGACGCGACAGCATGAACACTGAAGCTTTCTTT. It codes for CASRRDSMNTEAFF.

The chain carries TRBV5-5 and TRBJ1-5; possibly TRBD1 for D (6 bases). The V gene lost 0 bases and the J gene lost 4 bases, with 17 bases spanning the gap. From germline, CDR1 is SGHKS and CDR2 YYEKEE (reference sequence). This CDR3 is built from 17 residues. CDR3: CASSLGYRGAVNQPQHF. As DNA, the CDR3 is TGTGCCAGCAGCTTGGGATATCGGGGGGCCGTAAATCAGCCCCAGCATTTT.

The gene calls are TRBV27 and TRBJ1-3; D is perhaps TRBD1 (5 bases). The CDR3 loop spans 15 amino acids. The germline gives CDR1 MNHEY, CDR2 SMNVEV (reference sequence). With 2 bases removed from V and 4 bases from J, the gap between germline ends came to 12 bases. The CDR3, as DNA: TGTGCCAGCAGTTTAAGCAGGGAAGCCGGAAACACCATATATTTT. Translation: CASSLSREAGNTIYF.

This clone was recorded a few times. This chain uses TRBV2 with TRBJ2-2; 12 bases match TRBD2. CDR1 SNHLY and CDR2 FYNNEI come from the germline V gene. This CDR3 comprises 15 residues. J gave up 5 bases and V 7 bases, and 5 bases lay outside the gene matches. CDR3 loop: CASNFGTSGTGELFF. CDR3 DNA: TGTGCCAGCAATTTTGGGACTAGCGGGACCGGGGAGCTGTTTTTT.

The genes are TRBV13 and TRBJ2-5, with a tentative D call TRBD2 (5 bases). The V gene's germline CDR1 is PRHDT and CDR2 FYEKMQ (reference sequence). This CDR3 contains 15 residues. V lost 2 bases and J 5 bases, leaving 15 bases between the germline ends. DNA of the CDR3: TGTGCCAGCAGCTTACCCGGGGATGTGGACGAGACCCAGTACTTC. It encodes CASSLPGDVDETQYF.

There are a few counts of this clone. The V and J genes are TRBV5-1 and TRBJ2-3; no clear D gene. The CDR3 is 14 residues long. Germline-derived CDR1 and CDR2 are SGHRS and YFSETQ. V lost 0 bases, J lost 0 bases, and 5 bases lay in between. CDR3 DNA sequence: TGCGCCAGCAGCTTGGACATCAGCACAGATACGCAGTATTTT. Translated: CASSLDISTDTQYF.

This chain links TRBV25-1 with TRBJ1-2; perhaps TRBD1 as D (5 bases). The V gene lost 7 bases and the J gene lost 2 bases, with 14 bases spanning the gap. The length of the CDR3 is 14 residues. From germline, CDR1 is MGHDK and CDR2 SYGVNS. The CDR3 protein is CASTPDTLNYGYTF. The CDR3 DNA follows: TGTGCCAGCACCCCGGACACTTTAAACTATGGCTACACCTTC.

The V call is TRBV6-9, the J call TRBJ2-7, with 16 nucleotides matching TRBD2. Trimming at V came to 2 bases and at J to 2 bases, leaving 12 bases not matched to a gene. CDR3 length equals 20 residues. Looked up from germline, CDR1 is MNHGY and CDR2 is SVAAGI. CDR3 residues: CASSYHPGLAGGPVPYEQYF. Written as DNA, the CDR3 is TGTGCCAGCAGTTATCACCCGGGACTAGCGGGAGGGCCGGTCCCCTACGAGCAGTACTTC.

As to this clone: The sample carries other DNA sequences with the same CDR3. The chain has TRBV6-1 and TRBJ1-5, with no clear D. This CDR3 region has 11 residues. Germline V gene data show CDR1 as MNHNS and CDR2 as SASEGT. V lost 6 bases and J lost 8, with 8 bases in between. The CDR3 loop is CASSLREPQHF. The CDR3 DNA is TGTGCCAGCAGCCTGAGGGAGCCCCAGCATTTT.

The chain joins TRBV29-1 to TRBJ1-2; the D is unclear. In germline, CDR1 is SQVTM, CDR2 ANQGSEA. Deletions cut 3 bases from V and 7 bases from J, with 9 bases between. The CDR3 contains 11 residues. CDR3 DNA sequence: TGCAGCGTTGACACCGTCGGTGGCTACACCTTC. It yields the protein CSVDTVGGYTF.

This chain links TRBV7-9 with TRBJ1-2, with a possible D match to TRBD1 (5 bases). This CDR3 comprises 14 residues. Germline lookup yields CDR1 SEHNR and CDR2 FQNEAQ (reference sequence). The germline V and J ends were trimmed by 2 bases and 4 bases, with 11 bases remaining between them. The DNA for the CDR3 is TGTGCCAGCAGCTTATCTGATGGGGCCTATGGCTACACCTTC. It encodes CASSLSDGAYGYTF. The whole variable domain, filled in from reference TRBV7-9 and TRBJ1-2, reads DTGVSQNPRHKITKRGQNVTFRCDPISEHNRLYWYRQTLGQGPEFLTYFQNEAQLEKSRLLSDRFSAERPKGSFSTLEIQRTEQGDSAMYLCASSLSDGAYGYTFGSGTRLTVV.

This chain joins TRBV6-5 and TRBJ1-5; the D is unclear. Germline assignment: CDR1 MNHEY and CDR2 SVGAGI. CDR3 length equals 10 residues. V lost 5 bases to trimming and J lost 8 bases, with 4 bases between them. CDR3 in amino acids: CASSEEPQHF. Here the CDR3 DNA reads TGTGCCAGCAGTGAGGAGCCCCAGCATTTT.

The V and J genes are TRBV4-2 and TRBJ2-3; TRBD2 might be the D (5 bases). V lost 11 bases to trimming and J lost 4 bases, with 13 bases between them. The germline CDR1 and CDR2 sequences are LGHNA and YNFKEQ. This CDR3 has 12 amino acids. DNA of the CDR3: TGTGCCCGACGGACTGGCCCAGATACGCAGTATTTT. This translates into CARRTGPDTQYF.

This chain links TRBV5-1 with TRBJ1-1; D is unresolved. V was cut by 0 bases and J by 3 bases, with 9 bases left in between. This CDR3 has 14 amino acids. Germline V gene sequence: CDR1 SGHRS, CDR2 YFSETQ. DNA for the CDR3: TGCGCCAGCAGCTTGGCACATATCGACACTGAAGCTTTCTTT. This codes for CASSLAHIDTEAFF.

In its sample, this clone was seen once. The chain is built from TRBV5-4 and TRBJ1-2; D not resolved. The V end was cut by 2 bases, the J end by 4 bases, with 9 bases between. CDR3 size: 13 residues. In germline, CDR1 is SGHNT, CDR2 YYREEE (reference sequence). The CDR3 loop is CASSFRGGYGYTF. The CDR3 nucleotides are TGTGCCAGCAGCTTTCGAGGCGGCTATGGCTACACCTTC.

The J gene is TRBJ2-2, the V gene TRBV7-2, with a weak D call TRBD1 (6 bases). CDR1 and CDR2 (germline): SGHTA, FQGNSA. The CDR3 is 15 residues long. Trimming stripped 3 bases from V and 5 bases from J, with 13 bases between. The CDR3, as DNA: TGTGCCAGCAGCTTGTCAGGGGCTCATACCGGGGAGCTGTTTTTT. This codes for CASSLSGAHTGELFF.

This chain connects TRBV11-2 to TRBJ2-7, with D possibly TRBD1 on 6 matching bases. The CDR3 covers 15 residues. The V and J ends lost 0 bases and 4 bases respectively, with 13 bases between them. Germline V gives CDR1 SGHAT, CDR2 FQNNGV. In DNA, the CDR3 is TGTGCCAGCAGCTTAGAGCCCGGGACACCTTACGAGCAGTACTTC. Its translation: CASSLEPGTPYEQYF.

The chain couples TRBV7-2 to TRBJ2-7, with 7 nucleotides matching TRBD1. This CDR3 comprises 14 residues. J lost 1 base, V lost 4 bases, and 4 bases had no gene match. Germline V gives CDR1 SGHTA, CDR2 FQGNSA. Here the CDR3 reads CASSSYRGSYEQYF. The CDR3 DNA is TGTGCCAGCAGCTCCTACAGGGGATCCTACGAGCAGTACTTC. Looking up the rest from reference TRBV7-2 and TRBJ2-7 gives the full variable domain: GAGVSQSPSNKVTEKGKDVELRCDPISGHTALYWYRQSLGQGLEFLIYFQGNSAPDKSGLPSDRFSAERTGGSVSTLTIQRTQQEDSAVYLCASSSYRGSYEQYFGPGTRLTVT.

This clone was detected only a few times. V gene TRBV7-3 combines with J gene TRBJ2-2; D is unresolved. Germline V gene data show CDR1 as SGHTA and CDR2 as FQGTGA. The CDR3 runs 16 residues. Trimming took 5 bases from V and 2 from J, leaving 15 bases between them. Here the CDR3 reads CASSPRQATNTGELFF. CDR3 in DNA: TGTGCCAGCAGCCCCCGACAAGCAACCAACACCGGGGAGCTGTTTTTT.

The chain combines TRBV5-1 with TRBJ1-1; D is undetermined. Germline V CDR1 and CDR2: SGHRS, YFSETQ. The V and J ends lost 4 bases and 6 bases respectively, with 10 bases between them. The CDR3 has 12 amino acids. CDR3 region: CASSADWSEAFF. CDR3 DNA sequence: TGCGCCAGCAGCGCGGACTGGTCTGAAGCTTTCTTT.

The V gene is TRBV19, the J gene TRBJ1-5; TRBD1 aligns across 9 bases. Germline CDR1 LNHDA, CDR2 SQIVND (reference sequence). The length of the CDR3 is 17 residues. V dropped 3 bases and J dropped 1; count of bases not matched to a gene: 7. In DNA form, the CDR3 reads TGTGCCAGTAGTATTTCCGGGACAGGGTTCAGCAATCAGCCCCAGCATTTT. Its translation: CASSISGTGFSNQPQHF. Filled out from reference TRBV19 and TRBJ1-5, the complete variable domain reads DGGITQSPKYLFRKEGQNVTLSCEQNLNHDAMYWYRQDPGQGLRLIYYSQIVNDFQKGDIAEGYSVSREKKESFPLTVTSAQKNPTAFYLCASSISGTGFSNQPQHFGDGTRLSIL.

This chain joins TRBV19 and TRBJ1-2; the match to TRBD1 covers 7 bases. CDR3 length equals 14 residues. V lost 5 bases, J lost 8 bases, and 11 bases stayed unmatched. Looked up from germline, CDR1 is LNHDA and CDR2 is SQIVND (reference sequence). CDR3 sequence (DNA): TGTGCCAGTAGTGCACGGACAGGTTGGGGAGGCTACACCTTC. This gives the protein CASSARTGWGGYTF.

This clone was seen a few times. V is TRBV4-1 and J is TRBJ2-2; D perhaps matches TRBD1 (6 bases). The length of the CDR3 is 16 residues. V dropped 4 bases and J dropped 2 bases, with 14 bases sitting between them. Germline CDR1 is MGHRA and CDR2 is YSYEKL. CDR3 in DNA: TGCGCCAGCAGCCTCCCGAGACAGGCTAACACCGGGGAGCTGTTTTTT. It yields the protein CASSLPRQANTGELFF.

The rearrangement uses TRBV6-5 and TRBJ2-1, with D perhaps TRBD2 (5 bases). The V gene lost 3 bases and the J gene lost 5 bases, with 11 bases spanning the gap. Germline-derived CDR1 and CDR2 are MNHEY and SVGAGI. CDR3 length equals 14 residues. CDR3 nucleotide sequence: TGTGCCAGCAGTTATAGCTGGCGGGACAATGAGCAGTTCTTC. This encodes CASSYSWRDNEQFF.

The DNA of the CDR3 is TGTGCCTGGAAAAGAGGCTTGAGCACAGATACGCAGTATTTT. Translation: CAWKRGLSTDTQYF. J is TRBJ2-3 and V is TRBV30; D unclear. The ends were cut back, 4 bases at V and 0 bases at J, with 11 bases in the middle. Germline V gene data show CDR1 as GTSNPN and CDR2 as SVGIG (reference sequence). The CDR3 runs 14 residues.